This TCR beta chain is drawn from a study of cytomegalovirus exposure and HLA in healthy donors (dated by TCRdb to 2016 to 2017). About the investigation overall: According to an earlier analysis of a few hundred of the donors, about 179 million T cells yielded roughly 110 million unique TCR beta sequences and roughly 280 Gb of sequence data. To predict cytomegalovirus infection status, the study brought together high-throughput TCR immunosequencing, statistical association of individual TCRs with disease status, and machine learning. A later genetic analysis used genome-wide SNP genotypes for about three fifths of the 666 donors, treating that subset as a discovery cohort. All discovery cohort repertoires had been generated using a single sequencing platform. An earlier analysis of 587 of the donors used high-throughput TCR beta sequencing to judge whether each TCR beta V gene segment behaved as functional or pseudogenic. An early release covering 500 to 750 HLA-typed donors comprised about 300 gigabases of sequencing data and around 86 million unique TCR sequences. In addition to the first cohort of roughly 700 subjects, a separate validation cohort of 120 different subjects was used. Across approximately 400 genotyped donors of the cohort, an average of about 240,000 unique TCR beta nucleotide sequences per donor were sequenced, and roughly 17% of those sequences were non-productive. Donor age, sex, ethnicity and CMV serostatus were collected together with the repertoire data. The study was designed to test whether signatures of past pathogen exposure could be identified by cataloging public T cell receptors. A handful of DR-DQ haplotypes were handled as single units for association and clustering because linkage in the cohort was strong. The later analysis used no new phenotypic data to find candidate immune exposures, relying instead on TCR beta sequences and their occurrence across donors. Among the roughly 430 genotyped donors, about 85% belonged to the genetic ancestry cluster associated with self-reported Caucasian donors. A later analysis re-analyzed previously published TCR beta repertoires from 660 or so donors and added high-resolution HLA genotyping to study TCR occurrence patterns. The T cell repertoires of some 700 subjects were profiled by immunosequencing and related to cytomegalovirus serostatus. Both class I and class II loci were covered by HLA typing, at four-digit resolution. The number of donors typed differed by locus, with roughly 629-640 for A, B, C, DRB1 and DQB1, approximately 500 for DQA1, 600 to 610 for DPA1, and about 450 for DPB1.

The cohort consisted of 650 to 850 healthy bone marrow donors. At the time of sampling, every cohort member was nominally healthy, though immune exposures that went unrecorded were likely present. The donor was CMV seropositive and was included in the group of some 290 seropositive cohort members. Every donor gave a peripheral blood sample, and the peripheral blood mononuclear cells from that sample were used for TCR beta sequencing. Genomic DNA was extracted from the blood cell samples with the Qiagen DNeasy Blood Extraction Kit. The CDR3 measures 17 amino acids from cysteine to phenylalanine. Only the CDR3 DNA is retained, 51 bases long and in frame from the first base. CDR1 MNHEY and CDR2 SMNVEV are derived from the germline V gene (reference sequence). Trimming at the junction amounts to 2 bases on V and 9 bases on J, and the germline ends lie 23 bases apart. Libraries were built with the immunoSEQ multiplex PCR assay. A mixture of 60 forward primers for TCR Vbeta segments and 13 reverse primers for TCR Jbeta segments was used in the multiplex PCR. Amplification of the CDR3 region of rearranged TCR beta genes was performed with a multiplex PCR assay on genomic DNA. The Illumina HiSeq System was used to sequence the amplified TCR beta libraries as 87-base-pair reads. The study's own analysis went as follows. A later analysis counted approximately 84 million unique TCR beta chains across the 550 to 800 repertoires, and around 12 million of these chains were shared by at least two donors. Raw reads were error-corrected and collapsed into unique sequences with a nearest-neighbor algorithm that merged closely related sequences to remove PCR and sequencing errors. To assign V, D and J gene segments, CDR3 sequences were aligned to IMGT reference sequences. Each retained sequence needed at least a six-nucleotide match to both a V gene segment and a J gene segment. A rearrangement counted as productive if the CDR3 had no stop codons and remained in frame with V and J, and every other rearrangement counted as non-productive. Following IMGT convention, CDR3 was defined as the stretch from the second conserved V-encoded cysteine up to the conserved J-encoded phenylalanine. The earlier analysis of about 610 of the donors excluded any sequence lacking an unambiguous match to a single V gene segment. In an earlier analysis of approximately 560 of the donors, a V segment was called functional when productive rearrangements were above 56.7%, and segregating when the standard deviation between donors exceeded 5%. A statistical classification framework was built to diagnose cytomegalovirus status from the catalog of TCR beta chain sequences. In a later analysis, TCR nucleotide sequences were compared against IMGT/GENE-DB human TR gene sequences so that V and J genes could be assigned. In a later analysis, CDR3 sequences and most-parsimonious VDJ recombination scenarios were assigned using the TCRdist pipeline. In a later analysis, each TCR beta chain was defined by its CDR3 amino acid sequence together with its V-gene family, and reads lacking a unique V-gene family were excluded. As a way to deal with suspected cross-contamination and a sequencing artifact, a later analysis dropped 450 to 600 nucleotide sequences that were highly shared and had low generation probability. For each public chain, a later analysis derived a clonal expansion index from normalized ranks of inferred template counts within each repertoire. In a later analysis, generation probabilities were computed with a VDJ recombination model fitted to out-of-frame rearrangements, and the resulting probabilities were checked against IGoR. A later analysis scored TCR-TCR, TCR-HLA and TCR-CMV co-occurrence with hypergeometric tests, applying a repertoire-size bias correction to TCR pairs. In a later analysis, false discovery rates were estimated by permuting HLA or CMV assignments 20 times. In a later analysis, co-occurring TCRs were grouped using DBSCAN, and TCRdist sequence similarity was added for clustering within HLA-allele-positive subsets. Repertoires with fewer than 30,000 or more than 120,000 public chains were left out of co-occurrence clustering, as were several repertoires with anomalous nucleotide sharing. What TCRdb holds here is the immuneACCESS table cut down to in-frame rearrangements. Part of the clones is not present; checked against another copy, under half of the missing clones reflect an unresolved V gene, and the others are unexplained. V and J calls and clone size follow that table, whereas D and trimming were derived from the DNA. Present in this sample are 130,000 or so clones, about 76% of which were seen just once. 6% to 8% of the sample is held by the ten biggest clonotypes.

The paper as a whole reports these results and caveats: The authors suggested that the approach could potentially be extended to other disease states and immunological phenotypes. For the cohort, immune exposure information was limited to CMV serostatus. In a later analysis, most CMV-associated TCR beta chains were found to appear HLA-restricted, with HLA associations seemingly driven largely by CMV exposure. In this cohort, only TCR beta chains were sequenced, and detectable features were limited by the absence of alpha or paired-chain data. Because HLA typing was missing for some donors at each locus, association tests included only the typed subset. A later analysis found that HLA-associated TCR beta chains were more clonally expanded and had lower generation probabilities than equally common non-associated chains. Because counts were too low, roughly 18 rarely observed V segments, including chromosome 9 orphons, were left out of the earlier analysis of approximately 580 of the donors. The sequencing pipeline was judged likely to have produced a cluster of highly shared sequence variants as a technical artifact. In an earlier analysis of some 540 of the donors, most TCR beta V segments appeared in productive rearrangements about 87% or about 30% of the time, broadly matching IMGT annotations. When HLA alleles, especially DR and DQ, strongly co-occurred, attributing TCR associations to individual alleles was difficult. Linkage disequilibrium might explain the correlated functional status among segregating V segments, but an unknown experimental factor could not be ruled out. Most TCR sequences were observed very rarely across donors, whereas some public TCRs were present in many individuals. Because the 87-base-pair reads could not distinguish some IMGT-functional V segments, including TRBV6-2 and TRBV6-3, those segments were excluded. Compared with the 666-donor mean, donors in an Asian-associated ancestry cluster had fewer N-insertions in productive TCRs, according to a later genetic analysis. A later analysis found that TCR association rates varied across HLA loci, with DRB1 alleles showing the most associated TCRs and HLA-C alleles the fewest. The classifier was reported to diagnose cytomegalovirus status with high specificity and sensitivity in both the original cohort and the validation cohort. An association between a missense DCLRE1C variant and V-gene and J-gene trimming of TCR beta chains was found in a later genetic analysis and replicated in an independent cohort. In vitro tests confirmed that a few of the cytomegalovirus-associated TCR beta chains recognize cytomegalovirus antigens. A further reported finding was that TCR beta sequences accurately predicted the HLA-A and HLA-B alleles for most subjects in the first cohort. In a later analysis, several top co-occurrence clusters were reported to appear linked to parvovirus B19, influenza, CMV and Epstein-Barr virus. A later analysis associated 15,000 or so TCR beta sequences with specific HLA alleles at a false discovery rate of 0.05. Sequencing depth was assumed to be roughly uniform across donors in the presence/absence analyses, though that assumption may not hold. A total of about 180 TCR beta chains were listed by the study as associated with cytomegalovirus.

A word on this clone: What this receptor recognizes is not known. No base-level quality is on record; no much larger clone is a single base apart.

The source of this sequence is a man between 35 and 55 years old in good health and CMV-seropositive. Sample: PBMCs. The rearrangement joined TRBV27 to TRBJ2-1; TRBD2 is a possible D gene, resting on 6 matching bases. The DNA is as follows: TGTGCCAGCAGTTTAACCCCAAGGGAGCGGGTCTCTCCTGAGCAGTTCTTC. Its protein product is CASSLTPRERVSPEQFF.